Listed below are T cell receptor beta chains from one sample, sequenced in a study of CD8 T cells in ankylosing spondylitis. TCRdb used MiXCR to reprocess the 5' RACE reads, holding one entry per CDR3 protein. Of 330,000 or so distinct CDR3 sequences listed, approximately 8% are singletons. The sequenced material came from blood, either unsorted or a sorted T cell fraction (not recorded which). Source of these receptors: a male donor with ankylosing spondylitis. The CDR3 runs from the conserved cysteine through the conserved F or W. The D gene is left open where the match is weak. A row's size may be missing; if present it is once, few, many or a size class.

j_gene	d_gene	abundance	v_gene	CDR3nt	CDR3aa
TRBJ2-7	TRBD2	-	TRBV7-9	TGTGCCAGCACCCGACGAGCTAGCGGGAGGGTCTCACCCGAGCAGTACTTC	CASTRRASGRVSPEQYF
TRBJ2-2	TRBD2	few	TRBV4-3	TGCGCCAGCAGCCAACTCGGAGCGGGAGGCCCGAAGGGCGGGGAGCTGTTTTTT	CASSQLGAGGPKGGELFF
TRBJ2-7	-	-	TRBV6-2/TRBV6-3	TGTGCCAGCAGTTACTCGACCCACGAGCAGTACTTC	CASSYSTHEQYF
TRBJ2-1	TRBD2	many	TRBV6-1	TGTGCCAGCAGAAGACTAGCGGTAGACAATGAGCAGTTCTTC	CASRRLAVDNEQFF
TRBJ2-7	-	few	TRBV7-9	TGTGCCAGCAGCATCGCTCTGGAGCAGTACTTC	CASSIALEQYF
TRBJ2-2	-	few	TRBV5-1	TGCGCCAGCAGCTTGGATAACGGGTACGGGGAGCTGTTTTTT	CASSLDNGYGELFF
TRBJ2-5	TRBD2	-	TRBV18	TGTGCCAGCTCACAGACCGGGACTAGCGGGAGTGAGACCCAGTACTTC	CASSQTGTSGSETQYF
TRBJ1-2	-	-	TRBV18	TGTGCCAGCTCCCCAGGGGACTATGGCTACACCTTC	CASSPGDYGYTF
TRBJ2-3	-	many	TRBV29-1	TGCAGCGTTGAATTGGGAAACCCATACACAGATACGCAGTATTTT	CSVELGNPYTDTQYF
TRBJ2-2	TRBD1	few	TRBV29-1	TGCAGCGGCCGGGACAGGTCCGCCGGGGAGCTGTTTTTT	CSGRDRSAGELFF
TRBJ1-3	TRBD1	-	TRBV6-5	TGTGCCAGCAGTTCTGGGACAGGGGACTCTAGAAACACCATATATTTT	CASSSGTGDSRNTIYF
TRBJ2-7	-	few	TRBV5-5	TGTGCCAGCAGCTTGGGACAGGCCCCCTCCTACGAGCAGTACTTC	CASSLGQAPSYEQYF
TRBJ2-1	-	few	TRBV7-9	TGTGCCAGCAGCTTAGCGAGAACGACCTCCTACAATGAGCAGTTCTTC	CASSLARTTSYNEQFF
TRBJ1-5	TRBD1	-	TRBV30	TGTGCCTGGAAGTCAGGGGGGGAGCCCAATCAGCCCCAGCATTTT	CAWKSGGEPNQPQHF
TRBJ2-7	TRBD2	many	TRBV11-2	TGTGCCAGCAGCTTAGATCTGGGACTAGCGGTCTACGAGCAGTACTTC	CASSLDLGLAVYEQYF
TRBJ2-3	-	-	TRBV14	TGTGCCAGCAGCCAAGATCGACAGATCACAGATACGCAGTATTTT	CASSQDRQITDTQYF
TRBJ1-5	-	few	TRBV19	TGTGCGGGGGGGCAGGGGCCCCAGCATTTT	CAGGQGPQHF
TRBJ2-3	TRBD1	few	TRBV5-1	TGCGCCAGCAGCTTGGCCGGGACAGACGGAGATACGCAGTATTTT	CASSLAGTDGDTQYF
TRBJ2-7	-	-	TRBV2	TGTGCCAGCAGGAAGGACTTACCCGGGAAGCAGTACTTC	CASRKDLPGKQYF
TRBJ2-3	-	-	TRBV13	TGTGCCAGCAGCCCATGGGGGCGGGAGACAGATACGCAGTATTTT	CASSPWGRETDTQYF
TRBJ2-3	TRBD2	-	TRBV6-1	TGTGCCAGGATCTCCGGGACTAGCGACACAGATACGCAGTATTTT	CARISGTSDTDTQYF
TRBJ1-2	-	many	TRBV20-1	TGCAGTGCTCCCGACCCGTGGAGCTATGGCTACACCTTC	CSAPDPWSYGYTF
TRBJ2-7	-	-	TRBV12-3/TRBV12-4	TGTGCCAGCAGTTTCGGGGGAACAAGCTCCTACGAGCAGTACTTC	CASSFGGTSSYEQYF
TRBJ2-3	TRBD2	few	TRBV12-3/TRBV12-4	TGTGCCAGCAGTCTAGGGACTAGCCGTCGTCCAGATACGCAGTATTTT	CASSLGTSRRPDTQYF
TRBJ2-5	-	few	TRBV11-3	TGTGCCAGCAGCTTAGGGGGTTCTAGCCTTGAGACCCAGTACTTC	CASSLGGSSLETQYF
TRBJ1-4	TRBD1	many	TRBV2	TGTGCCAGCAGTAAACTACAGGGGATGGGTGAAAAACTGTTTTTT	CASSKLQGMGEKLFF
TRBJ2-1	-	few	TRBV7-9	TGTGCCAGCAGCTCCTCGATAGACCATGAGCAGTTCTTC	CASSSSIDHEQFF
TRBJ2-1	TRBD2	-	TRBV15	TGTGCCACCAGCAGAGCCCTAGCGGGTAGTAATGAGCAGTTCTTC	CATSRALAGSNEQFF
TRBJ2-3	-	-	TRBV5-5	TGTGCCAGCAGCTCCGGCCAGGGTACGCAGTATTTT	CASSSGQGTQYF
TRBJ2-1	TRBD2	-	TRBV7-9	TGTGCCGGGCGCCTAGCGGGAGACTACAATGAGCAGTTCTTC	CAGRLAGDYNEQFF
TRBJ2-5	-	many	TRBV29-1	TGCAGCGTTGAGGTGGTTCCCGACGAGACCCAGTACTTC	CSVEVVPDETQYF
TRBJ2-2	-	few	TRBV10-3	TGTGCCACCAGGGAGGCAGGGGACACCGGGGAGCTGTTTTTT	CATREAGDTGELFF
TRBJ2-3	TRBD2	-	TRBV28	TGTGCCAGCAGCTATAGCGGGAGTGCAGATACGCAGTATTTT	CASSYSGSADTQYF